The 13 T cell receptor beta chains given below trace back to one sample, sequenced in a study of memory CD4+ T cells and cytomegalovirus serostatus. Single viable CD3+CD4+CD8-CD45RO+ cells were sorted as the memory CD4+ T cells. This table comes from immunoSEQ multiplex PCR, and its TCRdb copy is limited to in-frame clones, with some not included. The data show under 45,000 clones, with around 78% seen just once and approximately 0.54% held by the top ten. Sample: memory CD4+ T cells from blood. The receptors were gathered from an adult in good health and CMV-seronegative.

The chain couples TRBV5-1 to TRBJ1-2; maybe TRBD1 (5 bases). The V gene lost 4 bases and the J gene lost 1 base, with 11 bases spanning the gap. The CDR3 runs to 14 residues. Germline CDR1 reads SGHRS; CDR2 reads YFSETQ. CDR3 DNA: TGCGCCAGCAGCCCGGACACCTATAACTATGGCTACACCTTC. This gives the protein CASSPDTYNYGYTF.

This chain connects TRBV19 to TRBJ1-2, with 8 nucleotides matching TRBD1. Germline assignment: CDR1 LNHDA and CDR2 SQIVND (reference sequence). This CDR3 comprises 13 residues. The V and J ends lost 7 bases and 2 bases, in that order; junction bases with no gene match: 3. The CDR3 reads CASTWTGNYGYTF. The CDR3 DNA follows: TGTGCCAGTACCTGGACAGGGAACTATGGCTACACCTTC.

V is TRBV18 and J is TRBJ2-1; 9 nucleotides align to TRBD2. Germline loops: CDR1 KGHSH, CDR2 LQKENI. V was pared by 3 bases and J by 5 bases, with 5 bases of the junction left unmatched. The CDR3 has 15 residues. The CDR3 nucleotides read TGTGCCAGCTCACCCGGAGTAGCGGGGGACAATGAGCAGTTCTTC. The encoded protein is CASSPGVAGDNEQFF.

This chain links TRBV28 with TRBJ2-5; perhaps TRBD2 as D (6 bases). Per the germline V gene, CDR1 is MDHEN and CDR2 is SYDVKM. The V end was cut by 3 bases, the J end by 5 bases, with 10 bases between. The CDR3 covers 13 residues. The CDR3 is CASSLGGTETQYF. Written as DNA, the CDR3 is TGTGCCAGCAGTTTGGGGGGTACGGAGACCCAGTACTTC.

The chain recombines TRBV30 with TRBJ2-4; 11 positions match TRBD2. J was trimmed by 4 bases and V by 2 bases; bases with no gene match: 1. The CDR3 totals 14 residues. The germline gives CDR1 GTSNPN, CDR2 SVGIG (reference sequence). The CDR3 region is CAWSIAGGKNIQYF. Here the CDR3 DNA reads TGTGCCTGGAGTATAGCGGGGGGGAAAAACATTCAGTACTTC.

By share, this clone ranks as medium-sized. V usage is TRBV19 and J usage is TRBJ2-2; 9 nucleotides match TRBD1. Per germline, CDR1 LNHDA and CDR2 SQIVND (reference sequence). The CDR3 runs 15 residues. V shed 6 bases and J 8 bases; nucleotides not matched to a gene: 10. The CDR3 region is CASRLDRGVNGELFF. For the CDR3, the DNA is TGTGCCAGTAGACTGGACAGGGGCGTTAATGGGGAGCTGTTTTTT.

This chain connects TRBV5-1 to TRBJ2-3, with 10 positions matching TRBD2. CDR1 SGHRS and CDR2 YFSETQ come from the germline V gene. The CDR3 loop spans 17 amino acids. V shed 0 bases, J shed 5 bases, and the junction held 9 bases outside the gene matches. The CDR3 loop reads CASSLVGLAGAGDTQYF. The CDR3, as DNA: TGCGCCAGCAGCTTGGTTGGCCTAGCGGGGGCCGGAGATACGCAGTATTTT.

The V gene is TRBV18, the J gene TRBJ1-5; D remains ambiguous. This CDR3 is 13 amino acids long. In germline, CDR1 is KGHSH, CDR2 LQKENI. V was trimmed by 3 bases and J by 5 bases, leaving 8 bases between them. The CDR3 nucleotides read TGTGCCAGCTCACCTGGGCTGGATCAGCCCCAGCATTTT. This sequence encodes CASSPGLDQPQHF.

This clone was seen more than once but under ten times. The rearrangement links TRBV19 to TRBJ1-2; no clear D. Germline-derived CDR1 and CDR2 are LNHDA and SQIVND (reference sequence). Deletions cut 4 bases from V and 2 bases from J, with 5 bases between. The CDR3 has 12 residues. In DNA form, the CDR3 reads TGTGCCAGTAGTAGGGTAAACTATGGCTACACCTTC. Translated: CASSRVNYGYTF.

CDR3 protein: CASSPGQADTGELFF. The DNA of the CDR3 is TGTGCCAGCAGCCCGGGACAGGCCGACACCGGGGAGCTGTTTTTT. V is TRBV5-4 and J is TRBJ2-2, with 8 positions matching TRBD1. The CDR3 is 15 amino acids. With V trimmed by 4 bases and J by 3 bases, 5 bases remained unmatched. Germline V gene sequence: CDR1 SGHNT, CDR2 YYREEE (reference sequence).

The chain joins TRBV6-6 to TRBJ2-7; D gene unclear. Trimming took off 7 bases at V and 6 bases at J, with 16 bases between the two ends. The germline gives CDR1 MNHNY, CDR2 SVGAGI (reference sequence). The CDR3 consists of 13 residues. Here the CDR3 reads CASNRYGWSEQYF. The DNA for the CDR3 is TGTGCCAGCAACCGGTACGGGTGGTCCGAGCAGTACTTC.

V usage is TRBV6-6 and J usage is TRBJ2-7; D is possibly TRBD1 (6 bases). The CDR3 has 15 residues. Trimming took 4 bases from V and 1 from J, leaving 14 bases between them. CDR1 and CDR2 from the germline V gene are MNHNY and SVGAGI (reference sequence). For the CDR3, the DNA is TGTGCCAGCAGTTCACTTCCCGGGACATCCTACGAGCAGTACTTC. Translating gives CASSSLPGTSYEQYF.

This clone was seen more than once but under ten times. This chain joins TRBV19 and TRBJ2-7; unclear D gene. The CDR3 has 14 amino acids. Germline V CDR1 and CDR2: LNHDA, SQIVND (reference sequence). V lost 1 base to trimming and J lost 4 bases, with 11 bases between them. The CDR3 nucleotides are TGTGCCAGTAGTATAGTCAGTGGACCGTACGAGCAGTACTTC. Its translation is CASSIVSGPYEQYF.